This passage covers 29 T cell receptor beta chains from one sample sequenced in a study of cytomegalovirus exposure and HLA in healthy donors. Primers included in the PCR were 60 Vbeta and 13 Jbeta primers. Sequenced by immunoSEQ multiplex PCR; TCRdb stores in-frame clones only, minus some. The top ten hold about 0.22% of the sample, which has around 220,000 clones, more than 60% seen once. The material sequenced was PBMCs. The source of these receptors is a girl aged 2-15 years in good health and CMV-seronegative.

This clone was counted a few times. The chain employs TRBV5-5 and TRBJ1-3, with D tentatively TRBD1 (6 bases). CDR3 length equals 16 residues. The V gene's germline CDR1 is SGHKS and CDR2 YYEKEE (reference sequence). V dropped 4 bases and J dropped 0 bases, with 14 bases sitting between them. CDR3 residues: CASSRPDSASGNTIYF. DNA of the CDR3: TGTGCCAGCAGCCGGCCGGACAGCGCCTCTGGAAACACCATATATTTT.

This clone was seen a handful of times. The chain carries TRBV5-4 and TRBJ2-2, with D perhaps TRBD2 (6 bases). V was cut by 2 bases and J by 6 bases, with 11 bases left in between. Looked up from germline, CDR1 is SGHNT and CDR2 is YYREEE (reference sequence). The CDR3 spans 14 residues. The CDR3 DNA reads as TGTGCCAGCAGCTTTGGAGGGGATGCCGGGGAGCTGTTTTTT. Protein: CASSFGGDAGELFF.

The chain has TRBV5-1 and TRBJ2-5; 7 bases are a match to TRBD2. This CDR3 region has 15 residues. In germline, CDR1 is SGHRS, CDR2 YFSETQ. V trimming: 0 bases; J trimming: 4 bases; junction bases outside the gene matches: 6. The CDR3 protein is CASSLGGGPRETQYF. The CDR3, as DNA: TGCGCCAGCAGCTTGGGGGGAGGGCCCCGAGAGACCCAGTACTTC.

The chain joins TRBV30 to TRBJ1-2; D is unclear. In germline, CDR1 is GTSNPN, CDR2 SVGIG (reference sequence). CDR3 length: 11 amino acids. Trimming stripped 4 bases from V and 5 bases from J, with 8 bases between. CDR3 sequence reads: CAWIEGYGYTF. The CDR3 DNA is TGTGCCTGGATAGAGGGATATGGCTACACCTTC.

V and J are TRBV2 and TRBJ2-1; 9 bases agree with TRBD2. Germline CDR1 is SNHLY and CDR2 is FYNNEI. The CDR3 runs 15 residues. The V segment lost 4 bases and the J segment 5 bases; nucleotides outside the gene matches: 6. CDR3 nucleotides: TGTGCCAGCAGTGGGATTAGCGGGGGCGACAATGAGCAGTTCTTC. It yields the protein CASSGISGGDNEQFF.

The J gene is TRBJ2-1, the V gene TRBV4-1; 7 bases match TRBD2. The junction had 10 bases not matched to a gene; V was cut back by 1 base and J by 7 bases. The germline gives CDR1 MGHRA, CDR2 YSYEKL. This CDR3 has 16 amino acids. In nucleotides, the CDR3 is TGCGCCAGCAGCCAAGTTTTAGTGGGAGGGGTAAATGAGCAGTTCTTC. Its translation is CASSQVLVGGVNEQFF.

This clone was seen more than once but under ten times. The junction departs from germline at one end; a sequencing error may be responsible. The chain couples TRBV7-9 to TRBJ2-7; D is ambiguous. The length of the CDR3 is 13 residues. Germline-derived CDR1 and CDR2 are SEHNR and FQNEAQ (reference sequence). The CDR3 DNA follows: TGTTCCAGCAGCTTAGTACGGGTCTACGAGCAGTACTTC. It yields the protein CSSSLVRVYEQYF.

The gene calls are TRBV20-1 and TRBJ1-2; D uncertain. Trimming took 2 bases from V and 4 from J, leaving 5 bases between them. The CDR3 has 11 amino acids. Germline V lookup: CDR1 DFQATT, CDR2 SNEGSKA (reference sequence). As DNA, the CDR3 is TGCAGTGCTAGACAGGCCTATGGCTACACCTTC. It encodes CSARQAYGYTF.

This clone showed up just once. V gene TRBV7-8 combines with J gene TRBJ2-7; 9 bases are shared with TRBD2. The CDR3 is made up of 17 amino acids. Germline CDR1 and CDR2: SGHVS and FQNEAQ. V lost 3 bases and J lost 2; bases outside the gene matches: 11. The CDR3, as DNA: TGTGCCAGCAGCTTCGGGGCGAGCGGGAGGCCCACCTACGAGCAGTACTTC. It is translated as CASSFGASGRPTYEQYF.

The V gene is TRBV4-1, the J gene TRBJ2-1; D perhaps matches TRBD2 (5 bases). The CDR3 runs 14 residues. V was trimmed by 3 bases and J by 8 bases, leaving 14 bases between them. The germline gives CDR1 MGHRA, CDR2 YSYEKL. Written as DNA, the CDR3 is TGCGCCAGCAGCCATGCAGACGGGAAGGATGAGCAGTTCTTC. This codes for CASSHADGKDEQFF.

This clone showed up just once. The V call is TRBV5-1, the J call TRBJ2-5; no clear D. Germline values: CDR1 SGHRS, CDR2 YFSETQ. The germline V and J ends were trimmed by 4 bases and 4 bases, with 20 bases remaining between them. This CDR3 is built from 16 residues. The CDR3 is CASSPGRVVMTETQYF. The DNA for the CDR3 is TGCGCCAGCAGCCCTGGCCGGGTCGTGATGACAGAGACCCAGTACTTC.

The chain combines TRBV27 with TRBJ1-2; no definite D call. Germline V gene sequence: CDR1 MNHEY, CDR2 SMNVEV (reference sequence). V lost 4 bases and J lost 3, with 15 bases in between. CDR3 size: 15 residues. The chain's CDR3 is CASSSVGGGHYGYTF. In DNA, the CDR3 is TGTGCCAGCAGTTCCGTCGGTGGCGGGCACTATGGCTACACCTTC.

The rearrangement joins TRBV6-6 to TRBJ1-1; D unclear. Germline V gives CDR1 MNHNY, CDR2 SVGAGI (reference sequence). V lost 2 bases to trimming and J lost 1 base, with 11 bases between them. This CDR3 region has 15 residues. This chain's CDR3 is CASSYGEMTNTEAFF. Here the CDR3 DNA reads TGTGCCAGCAGTTACGGGGAGATGACGAACACTGAAGCTTTCTTT.

The chain links TRBV6-5 to TRBJ2-3; D unclear. CDR3 length: 13 residues. The germline V gene encodes CDR1 MNHEY and CDR2 SVGAGI. With 2 bases removed from V and 4 bases from J, the gap between germline ends came to 7 bases. The CDR3 loop is CASSYGGSDTQYF. CDR3 bases: TGTGCCAGCAGTTACGGCGGTTCAGATACGCAGTATTTT.

The chain uses TRBV4-1 and TRBJ2-3; possible D gene TRBD2, 5 bases. Germline V gene sequence: CDR1 MGHRA, CDR2 YSYEKL. Trimming pared 4 bases from V and 10 bases from J, leaving 12 bases between. The CDR3 contains 12 residues. The CDR3 spells CASSRYSGAQYF. CDR3 nucleotide sequence: TGCGCCAGCAGCCGCTACTCCGGGGCGCAGTATTTT.

This clone occurred once. This chain uses TRBV10-3 with TRBJ2-3; 7 nucleotides agree with TRBD2. This CDR3 is 15 amino acids long. The junction had 11 bases not matched to a gene; V was cut back by 10 bases and J by 1 base. Germline V lookup: CDR1 ENHRY, CDR2 SYGVKD. The CDR3 region has the DNA TGTGCCACAACTCGGGCCAGCGGGGGCACAGATACGCAGTATTTT. Translated: CATTRASGGTDTQYF.

The chain couples TRBV2 to TRBJ1-5; the match to TRBD1 covers 7 bases. The CDR3 spans 13 residues. The junction had 3 bases not matched to a gene; V was cut back by 6 bases and J by 4 bases. Germline V gene lookup returns CDR1 SNHLY and CDR2 FYNNEI. CDR3 sequence reads: CASRAGQNQPQHF. The CDR3 DNA sequence: TGTGCCAGCAGGGCGGGACAGAATCAGCCCCAGCATTTT.

The V and J genes are TRBV6-1 and TRBJ1-5; 9 bases are shared with TRBD1. Germline V gives CDR1 MNHNS, CDR2 SASEGT. The V gene end was trimmed by 9 bases and the J gene end by 2 bases; junction bases not matched to a gene: 5. The CDR3 sequence is 14 residues long. This CDR3 is CASHTGGRNQPQHF. In DNA, the CDR3 is TGTGCCAGTCATACAGGGGGCCGCAATCAGCCCCAGCATTTT.

This chain joins TRBV11-2 and TRBJ2-2, with 8 nucleotides matching TRBD1. The CDR3 totals 15 residues. The trim removed 5 bases at V and 1 base at J, leaving 3 bases unmatched. Germline values: CDR1 SGHAT, CDR2 FQNNGV. The CDR3 protein is CASSPGQVNTGELFF. CDR3 nucleotides: TGTGCCAGCAGCCCGGGACAGGTGAACACCGGGGAGCTGTTTTTT.

There are a few counts of this clone. V usage is TRBV30 and J usage is TRBJ2-5; D is unclear. V lost 1 base to trimming and J lost 5 bases, with 5 bases between them. This CDR3 is built from 11 residues. Germline CDR1 GTSNPN, CDR2 SVGIG (reference sequence). The CDR3 nucleotides are TGTGCCTGGAGTGACTGGGAGACCCAGTACTTC. Translating gives CAWSDWETQYF.

This chain links TRBV2 with TRBJ2-3, with no clear D. V lost 0 bases and J 3 bases, leaving 10 bases between the germline ends. Germline V gene data show CDR1 as SNHLY and CDR2 as FYNNEI. The CDR3 contains 15 residues. The CDR3 is CASSEALGFTDTQYF. Here the CDR3 DNA reads TGTGCCAGCAGTGAAGCGCTGGGCTTTACAGATACGCAGTATTTT.

V is TRBV9 and J is TRBJ2-7; TRBD2 agrees at 14 bases. Germline lookup yields CDR1 SGDLS and CDR2 YYNGEE. This CDR3 has 16 residues. V lost 3 bases and J lost 3; bases outside the gene matches: 5. The CDR3 nucleotides are TGTGCCAGCAGCGAGGGACTAGCGGGGGCGGTCTACGAGCAGTACTTC. Its translation is CASSEGLAGAVYEQYF.

This clone was detected only a few times. The rearrangement links TRBV6-6 to TRBJ1-1, with 7 bases aligning to TRBD1. Germline V gene lookup returns CDR1 MNHNY and CDR2 SVGAGI (reference sequence). CDR3 size: 12 residues. The V gene end was trimmed by 6 bases and the J gene end by 6 bases; junction bases not matched to a gene: 4. Written as DNA, the CDR3 is TGTGCCAGCAGCCCCGACAGGGCTGAAGCTTTCTTT. This encodes CASSPDRAEAFF.

The chain joins TRBV6-6 to TRBJ2-7, with 9 bases identical to TRBD1. Germline CDR1 is MNHNY and CDR2 is SVGAGI (reference sequence). V shed 5 bases and J 3 bases; nucleotides not matched to a gene: 8. This CDR3 comprises 15 residues. DNA of the CDR3: TGTGCCAGCAGTCCCTCGGGGACAGGGAACTACGAGCAGTACTTC. It codes for CASSPSGTGNYEQYF.

This clone was detected a few times. This chain joins TRBV2 and TRBJ2-7, with D possibly being TRBD2 (5 bases). The CDR3 is 12 amino acids. The germline gives CDR1 SNHLY, CDR2 FYNNEI. V was trimmed by 6 bases and J by 3 bases, leaving 9 bases between them. The CDR3 bases are TGTGCCAGCAGCGGGATAATCTACGAGCAGTACTTC. Protein: CASSGIIYEQYF.

V and J are TRBV18 and TRBJ2-3, with D unresolved. The CDR3 is 16 residues long. V was clipped by 0 bases and J by 0 bases, with 10 bases between them. Germline-derived CDR1 and CDR2 are KGHSH and LQKENI. CDR3 bases: TGTGCCAGCTCACCACCGAGCGCACCTAGCACAGATACGCAGTATTTT. As protein: CASSPPSAPSTDTQYF. The full variable domain, completed using reference TRBV18 and TRBJ2-3, is NAGVMQNPRHLVRRRGQEARLRCSPMKGHSHVYWYRQLPEEGLKFMVYLQKENIIDESGMPKERFSAEFPKEGPSILRIQQVVRGDSAAYFCASSPPSAPSTDTQYFGPGTRLTVL.

This chain links TRBV15 with TRBJ1-4, with TRBD1 matching 10 bases. The CDR3 contains 15 residues. Trimming took 5 bases from V and 6 from J; bases not matched to a gene: 6. Germline-derived CDR1 and CDR2 are LNHNV and YYDKDF (reference sequence). CDR3 bases: TGTGCCACCAGCGGCCCCGGGACAGGGGATGAAAAACTGTTTTTT. Translating it yields CATSGPGTGDEKLFF.

The gene calls are TRBV5-4 and TRBJ2-1; 10 nucleotides align to TRBD2. This CDR3 comprises 15 residues. From germline, CDR1 is SGHNT and CDR2 YYREEE (reference sequence). V dropped 4 bases and J dropped 4; count of bases not matched to a gene: 5. Here the CDR3 reads CASSQTSGDYNEQFF. The CDR3, as DNA: TGTGCCAGCAGCCAAACTAGCGGGGATTACAATGAGCAGTTCTTC. Together with reference TRBV5-4 and TRBJ2-1, the CDR3 gives the full variable domain: ETGVTQSPTHLIKTRGQQVTLRCSSQSGHNTVSWYQQALGQGPQFIFQYYREEENGRGNFPPRFSGLQFPNYSSELNVNALELDDSALYLCASSQTSGDYNEQFFGPGTRLTVL.

This clone was counted between two and nine times. The chain uses TRBV27 and TRBJ1-2; the match to TRBD1 covers 10 bases. The CDR3 length is 17 residues. CDR1 and CDR2 from the germline V gene are MNHEY and SMNVEV (reference sequence). V trimming: 5 bases; J trimming: 0 bases; junction bases outside the gene matches: 9. The CDR3 loop is CASSPSDRGVTNYGYTF. Written as DNA, the CDR3 is TGTGCCAGCAGTCCCTCGGACAGGGGGGTGACTAACTATGGCTACACCTTC.